This T cell receptor (beta chain) was sequenced for a study of CD8+ T cells in alopecia areata. Study-wide background: Female roughly 7-11-week-old C3H/HeJ recipients received skin from roughly 6-12-month-old C3H/HeJ graft donors with spontaneous alopecia. Study-wide points: Sequenced scalp T cells also include alphabeta T cells resident in normal skin. The study found TCR sharing across patients less clear than in mice, possibly for HLA reasons. Elevated clonality characterized lesional scalp relative to normal scalp, particularly in alopecia totalis/universalis.

Trimming at V came to 4 bases and at J to 0 bases, leaving 2 bases not matched to a gene. Per the germline V gene, CDR1 is FNHDT and CDR2 is SITEND (reference sequence). The CDR3 sequence is 14 residues long. Cutaneous lymph node cells were pooled, and they were sorted using CD4, CD8alpha, NKG2D, NKG2ACE and other markers. Extraction and reverse transcription of RNA yielded cDNA as the sequencing template. The assay was immunoSEQ multiplex PCR, and TCRdb's table has in-frame clones only and misses some. Observed in the sample are about 270,000 clones, none of them singletons. On this clone itself: Its antigen is still unknown. Genes here carry mouse names. The CDR3 end is not reached by the read, which stops 4 residues before it; the germline J gene fills it in. The same CDR3 also results from other DNA sequences found in this sample.

The receptor's source is a C3H/HeJ mouse with alopecia areata. The mice in this strain carry MHC haplotype H2-k. The V gene is TRBV19, the J gene TRBJ2-5, with TRBD2 matching 7 bases. The sample was CD4+ T cells sorted from a lymph node. The CDR3 reads CASSPWGNQDTQYF. Partial CDR3 DNA: TGTGCCAGCAGTCCCTGGGGGAACCAAGAC. The entire variable domain, with the rest obtained from reference TRBV19 and TRBJ2-5, is as follows: GGIITQTPKFLIGQEGQKLTLKCQQNFNHDTMYWYRQDSGKGLRLIYYSITENDLQKGDLSEGYDASREKKSSFSLTVTSAQKNEMAVFLCASSPWGNQDTQYFGPGTRLLVL.